This is a list of T cell receptor beta chains from one sample in a study of identical twins. TCRdb ran MiXCR on the 5' RACE reads and lists one entry per CDR3 protein. This sample has 210,000 or so distinct CDR3 sequences, with about 16% found just once. Another study also made use of these data, one on T cells expressing NK-cell markers.

The sample consisted of CD8+ T cells sorted from blood. Receptors originate from a woman between 18 and 29 years old in good health. Both conserved end residues are part of each CDR3. A D gene is named only where the DNA matches it firmly. The size entry is marked missing in some rows and otherwise reads once, few, many or a size class.

CDR3aa	CDR3nt	v_gene	j_gene	d_gene	abundance
CASSQDWPGGSGELFF	TGCGCCAGCAGCCAAGATTGGCCAGGGGGGAGCGGGGAGCTGTTTTTT	TRBV4-3	TRBJ2-2	NA	NA
CASSAAVNYGYTF	TGTGCCAGCAGCGCCGCAGTCAACTATGGCTACACCTTC	TRBV13	TRBJ1-2	NA	few
CASSLLAGGVSSYNEQFF	TGTGCCAGCAGTTTACTAGCGGGCGGGGTCAGCTCCTACAATGAGCAGTTCTTC	TRBV6-5	TRBJ2-1	TRBD2	few
CSARDTSGRVTGYEQYF	TGCAGTGCTAGAGATACTAGCGGGAGAGTAACTGGCTACGAGCAGTACTTC	TRBV20-1	TRBJ2-7	TRBD2	few
CASSLGGGYANTGELFF	TGTGCCAGCAGTTTAGGCGGCGGATACGCGAACACCGGGGAGCTGTTTTTT	TRBV27	TRBJ2-2	NA	few
CASSEWGEGTYEQYF	TGTGCCAGCAGTGAATGGGGGGAAGGAACCTACGAGCAGTACTTC	TRBV2	TRBJ2-7	NA	few
CATFYNEQFF	TGTGCCACCTTTTACAATGAGCAGTTCTTC	TRBV12-3/TRBV12-4	TRBJ2-1	NA	NA
CSARDAGSSNTGELFF	TGCAGTGCTAGAGATGCGGGATCTTCGAACACCGGGGAGCTGTTTTTT	TRBV20-1	TRBJ2-2	NA	NA
CASSLAPRVKAFF	TGTGCCAGCAGCTTAGCCCCCCGGGTTAAAGCTTTCTTT	TRBV11-2	TRBJ1-1	NA	few
CASSSSGEETQYF	TGTGCCAGCAGTTCTAGCGGGGAAGAGACCCAGTACTTC	TRBV27	TRBJ2-5	TRBD2	NA
CASSLRGSTDTQYF	TGTGCCAGCAGTTTAAGAGGGAGCACAGATACGCAGTATTTT	TRBV12-3/TRBV12-4	TRBJ2-3	NA	NA
CASSLVSLSNEQYF	TGTGCCAGCAGCTTGGTCTCCCTAAGTAACGAGCAGTACTTC	TRBV5-6	TRBJ2-7	NA	few
CSARVVGVSDTQYF	TGCAGTGCTAGAGTCGTCGGGGTGTCGGATACGCAGTATTTT	TRBV20-1	TRBJ2-3	NA	NA
CASSPEGRGTEAFF	TGTGCCAGCAGCCCGGAGGGGAGGGGCACTGAAGCTTTCTTT	TRBV7-8	TRBJ1-1	NA	few
CATSEFPNTEAFF	TGTGCCACCAGCGAGTTCCCGAACACTGAAGCTTTCTTT	TRBV15	TRBJ1-1	NA	few
CASSQIRLAVPLTGEQFF	TGTGCCAGCAGCCAAATACGACTAGCGGTCCCCCTGACGGGTGAGCAGTTCTTC	TRBV12-3/TRBV12-4	TRBJ2-1	TRBD2	NA
CARFYANSPLHF	TGTGCCAGGTTTTATGCGAATTCACCCCTCCACTTT	TRBV19	TRBJ1-6	NA	NA
CASRRDSSYEQYF	TGCGCCAGCCGCCGGGACAGCTCCTACGAGCAGTACTTC	TRBV10-2	TRBJ2-7	TRBD1	many
CASSPRVTGKDYEQYF	TGTGCCAGCAGCCCCAGAGTGACAGGAAAGGACTACGAGCAGTACTTC	TRBV27	TRBJ2-7	NA	few
CASSSTLLGAKNIQYF	TGTGCCAGCAGCTCAACCTTGCTGGGGGCCAAAAACATTCAGTACTTC	TRBV7-9	TRBJ2-4	NA	NA
CASGPVGREFF	TGTGCCAGCGGCCCCGTGGGTCGGGAGTTCTTC	TRBV27	TRBJ2-1	NA	NA
CASTISGSSADTQYF	TGTGCCAGCACCATTAGCGGGAGTAGTGCAGATACGCAGTATTTT	TRBV28	TRBJ2-3	TRBD2	few
CASSLGAGAYEQFF	TGTGCCAGCAGCTTAGGAGCGGGGGCGTATGAGCAGTTCTTC	TRBV11-3	TRBJ2-1	TRBD2	few
CASSLPTGLAYNEQFF	TGTGCCAGCAGCTTACCTACAGGGTTAGCCTACAATGAGCAGTTCTTC	TRBV11-2	TRBJ2-1	NA	few
CASSEESDQYF	TGCGCCAGCAGTGAGGAGTCCGACCAGTACTTC	TRBV10-2	TRBJ2-7	NA	NA
CASVSGTIEGSDTQYF	TGTGCCAGCGTTTCCGGGACCATCGAGGGGTCAGATACGCAGTATTTT	TRBV7-9	TRBJ2-3	NA	NA
CASSLGPGPNEQFF	TGTGCCAGCAGCCTGGGTCCTGGGCCAAATGAGCAGTTCTTC	TRBV27	TRBJ2-1	NA	few
CASSPGGGGVYEQYF	TGTGCCAGCAGCCCCGGGGGAGGGGGTGTCTACGAGCAGTACTTC	TRBV6-1	TRBJ2-7	NA	NA
CASSLTGGPLPFTQYF	TGTGCCAGCAGTTTAACAGGGGGCCCCTTACCGTTTACGCAGTATTTT	TRBV27	TRBJ2-3	TRBD1	few
CSVEPTRGRGGETQYF	TGCAGCGTTGAACCCACGCGGGGCAGGGGAGGAGAGACCCAGTACTTC	TRBV29-1	TRBJ2-5	NA	few
CSVVGRDGEQYF	TGCAGCGTTGTAGGCAGGGACGGCGAGCAGTACTTC	TRBV29-1	TRBJ2-7	NA	many
CSARGSRYSYEQYF	TGCAGTGCTAGGGGGAGCAGATACTCTTACGAGCAGTACTTC	TRBV20-1	TRBJ2-7	NA	few
CASSLFTTRDTEAFF	TGTGCCAGCAGCTTATTTACAACACGCGACACTGAAGCTTTCTTT	TRBV7-9	TRBJ1-1	NA	few
CASSRGQQETQYF	TGTGCCAGCAGCCGGGGGCAGCAAGAGACCCAGTACTTC	TRBV9	TRBJ2-5	NA	NA
CASKTGTGGEQYF	TGTGCCAGCAAGACCGGGACAGGGGGCGAGCAGTACTTC	TRBV27	TRBJ2-7	TRBD1	NA
CASTSSSNEQFF	TGCGCCAGCACCTCATCGTCCAATGAGCAGTTCTTC	TRBV5-1	TRBJ2-1	NA	NA
CASSAPGQGNYGYTF	TGTGCCAGTAGTGCCCCGGGACAGGGCAACTATGGCTACACCTTC	TRBV19	TRBJ1-2	TRBD1	once
CATPSGPGSEAFF	TGTGCCACCCCCTCGGGACCGGGCTCTGAAGCTTTCTTT	TRBV7-9	TRBJ1-1	NA	NA
CASAGPGLAEYNEQFF	TGCGCCAGCGCCGGTCCTGGATTAGCGGAATACAATGAGCAGTTCTTC	TRBV5-1	TRBJ2-1	NA	NA
CASSRGLAGLFDTQYF	TGTGCCAGCAGCCGCGGACTAGCGGGTCTTTTTGATACGCAGTATTTT	TRBV7-2	TRBJ2-3	TRBD2	NA
CASEAELYEQYF	TGTGCCAGCGAGGCAGAACTTTACGAGCAGTACTTC	TRBV7-9	TRBJ2-7	NA	NA
CASRAQETQYF	TGCGCCAGCAGGGCTCAAGAGACCCAGTACTTC	TRBV10-2	TRBJ2-5	NA	few
CASSLASAYEQYF	TGTGCCAGCAGCTTAGCGTCAGCCTACGAGCAGTACTTC	TRBV7-2	TRBJ2-7	NA	many
CASSLPGLAGEEQFF	TGTGCCAGCAGTTTGCCGGGACTAGCGGGGGAGGAGCAGTTCTTC	TRBV12-3/TRBV12-4	TRBJ2-1	TRBD2	few
CASSLALGSYEQYF	TGTGCCAGCAGTTTGGCACTAGGGTCCTACGAGCAGTACTTC	TRBV12-3/TRBV12-4	TRBJ2-7	NA	once
CASSRGRAASTDTQYF	TGTGCCAGCAGCCGTGGGCGAGCGGCGAGCACAGATACGCAGTATTTT	TRBV7-2	TRBJ2-3	NA	few